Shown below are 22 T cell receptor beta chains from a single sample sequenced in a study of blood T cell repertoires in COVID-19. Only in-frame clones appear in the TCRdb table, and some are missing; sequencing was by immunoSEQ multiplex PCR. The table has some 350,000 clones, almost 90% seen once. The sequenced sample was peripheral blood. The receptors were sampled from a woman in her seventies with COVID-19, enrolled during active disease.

CDR3 coding DNA: TGTGCCAGCAGCCAAGTATTCAATGAGCAGTTCTTC. Its translation: CASSQVFNEQFF. V and J are TRBV3-1 (or the pseudogene TRBV3-2) and TRBJ2-1, with unresolved D. V was cut by 1 base and J by 6 bases, with 4 bases left in between. This CDR3 is built from 12 residues. From germline, CDR1 is LGHDT and CDR2 YNNKEL (reference sequence).

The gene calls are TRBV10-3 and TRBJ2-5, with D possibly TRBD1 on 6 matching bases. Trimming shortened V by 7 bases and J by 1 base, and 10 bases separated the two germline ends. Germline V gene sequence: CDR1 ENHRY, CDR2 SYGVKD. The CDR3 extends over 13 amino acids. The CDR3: CAINGDIQETQYF. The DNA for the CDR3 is TGTGCCATCAACGGGGACATCCAAGAGACCCAGTACTTC.

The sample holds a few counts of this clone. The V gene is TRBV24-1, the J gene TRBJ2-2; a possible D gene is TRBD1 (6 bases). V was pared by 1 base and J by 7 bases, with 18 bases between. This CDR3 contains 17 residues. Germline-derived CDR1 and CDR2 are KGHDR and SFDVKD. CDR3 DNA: TGTGCCACCAGTGATTTCACCACAGGGTGGGGAGACGGGGAGCTGTTTTTT. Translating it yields CATSDFTTGWGDGELFF.

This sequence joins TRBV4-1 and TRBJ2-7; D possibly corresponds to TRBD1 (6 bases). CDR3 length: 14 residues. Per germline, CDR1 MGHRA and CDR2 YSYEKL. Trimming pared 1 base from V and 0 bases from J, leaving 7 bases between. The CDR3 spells CASSQGQVSYEQYF. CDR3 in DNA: TGCGCCAGCAGCCAAGGACAGGTCTCCTACGAGCAGTACTTC.

The CDR3 loop reads CASSPRSGISYEQYF. CDR3 nucleotides: TGTGCCAGCAGCCCCCGCAGCGGAATCTCCTACGAGCAGTACTTC. The V gene is TRBV13, the J gene TRBJ2-7, with D possibly TRBD2 on 5 matching bases. This CDR3 is 15 amino acids long. The ends were cut back, 5 bases at V and 0 bases at J, with 14 bases in the middle. The germline V gene encodes CDR1 PRHDT and CDR2 FYEKMQ (reference sequence).

CDR3 residues: CASSPRMGYEQYF. DNA for the CDR3: TGTGCCAGTAGTCCTAGGATGGGCTACGAGCAGTACTTC. The V gene is TRBV19, the J gene TRBJ2-7, with D unclear. This CDR3 spans 13 amino acids. Germline CDR1 reads LNHDA; CDR2 reads SQIVND (reference sequence). V shed 5 bases and J shed 3 bases, with 11 bases lying between them.

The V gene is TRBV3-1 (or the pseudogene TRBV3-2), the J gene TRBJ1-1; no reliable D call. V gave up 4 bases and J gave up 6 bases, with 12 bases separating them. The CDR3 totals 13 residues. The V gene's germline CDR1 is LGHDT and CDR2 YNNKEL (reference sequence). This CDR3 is CASSPHSFPEAFF. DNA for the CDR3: TGTGCCAGCAGCCCGCACAGCTTCCCTGAAGCTTTCTTT.

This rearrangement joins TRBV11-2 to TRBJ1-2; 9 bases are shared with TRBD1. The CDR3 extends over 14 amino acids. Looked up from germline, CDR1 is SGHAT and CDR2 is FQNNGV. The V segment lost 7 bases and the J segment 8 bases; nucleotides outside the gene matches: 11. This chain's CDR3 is CASNNVGTGSGYTF. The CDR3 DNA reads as TGTGCCAGCAACAACGTGGGGACAGGGTCCGGCTACACCTTC.

The CDR3 region has the DNA TGTGCCAGCAGCCCCGGACAGGGAAACTATGGCTACACCTTC. This translates into CASSPGQGNYGYTF. The V call is TRBV9, the J call TRBJ1-2; 8 bases line up with TRBD1. The CDR3 runs 14 residues. With 4 bases clipped from V and 2 bases from J, the junction kept 4 bases outside the gene matches. The germline CDR1 and CDR2 sequences are SGDLS and YYNGEE.

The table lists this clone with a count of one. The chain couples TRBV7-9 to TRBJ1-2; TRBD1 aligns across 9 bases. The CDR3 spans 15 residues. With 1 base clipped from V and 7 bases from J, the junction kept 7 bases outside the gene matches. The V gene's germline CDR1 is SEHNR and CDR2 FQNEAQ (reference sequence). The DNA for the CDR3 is TGTGCCAGCAGCTTAGAATGGGACAGGGAAAGTGGCTACACCTTC. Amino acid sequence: CASSLEWDRESGYTF.

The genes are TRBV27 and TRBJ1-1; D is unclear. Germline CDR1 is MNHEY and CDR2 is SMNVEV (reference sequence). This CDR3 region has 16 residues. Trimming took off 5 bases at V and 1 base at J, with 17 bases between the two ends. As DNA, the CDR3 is TGTGCCAGCAGTCCCCTATGGTTGGGGAGGAACACTGAAGCTTTCTTT. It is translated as CASSPLWLGRNTEAFF.

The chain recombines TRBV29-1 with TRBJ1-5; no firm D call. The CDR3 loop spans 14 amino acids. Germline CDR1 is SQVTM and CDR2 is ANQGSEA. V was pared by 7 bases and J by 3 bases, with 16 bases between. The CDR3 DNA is TGCAGCGCCCAGGATGGCAGGCCCAATCAGCCCCAGCATTTT. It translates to CSAQDGRPNQPQHF.

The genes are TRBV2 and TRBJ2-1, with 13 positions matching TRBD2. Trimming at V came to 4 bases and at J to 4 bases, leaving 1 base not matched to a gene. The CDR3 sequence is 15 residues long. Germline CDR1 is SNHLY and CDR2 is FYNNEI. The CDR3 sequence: CASSGTSGGYNEQFF. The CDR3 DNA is TGTGCCAGCAGTGGGACTAGCGGGGGTTACAATGAGCAGTTCTTC.

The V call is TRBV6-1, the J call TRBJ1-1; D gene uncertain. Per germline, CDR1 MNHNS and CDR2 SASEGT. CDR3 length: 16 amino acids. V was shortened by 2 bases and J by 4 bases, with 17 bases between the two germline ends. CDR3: CASSEMYLGEGTEAFF. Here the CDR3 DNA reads TGTGCCAGCAGTGAAATGTACCTTGGGGAGGGCACTGAAGCTTTCTTT.

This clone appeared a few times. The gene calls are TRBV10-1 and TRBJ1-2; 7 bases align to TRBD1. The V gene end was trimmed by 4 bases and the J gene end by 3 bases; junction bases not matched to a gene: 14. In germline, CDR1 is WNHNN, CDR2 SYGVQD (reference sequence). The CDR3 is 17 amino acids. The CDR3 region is CASSVRQGRETDYGYTF. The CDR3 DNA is TGCGCCAGCAGTGTTAGACAGGGAAGAGAAACGGACTATGGCTACACCTTC.

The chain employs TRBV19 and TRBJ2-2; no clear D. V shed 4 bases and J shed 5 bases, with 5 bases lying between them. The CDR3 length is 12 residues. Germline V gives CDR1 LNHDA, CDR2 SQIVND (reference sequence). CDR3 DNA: TGTGCCAGTAGTACTTTAACCGGGGAGCTGTTTTTT. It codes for CASSTLTGELFF. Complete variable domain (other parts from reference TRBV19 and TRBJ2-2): DGGITQSPKYLFRKEGQNVTLSCEQNLNHDAMYWYRQDPGQGLRLIYYSQIVNDFQKGDIAEGYSVSREKKESFPLTVTSAQKNPTAFYLCASSTLTGELFFGEGSRLTVL.

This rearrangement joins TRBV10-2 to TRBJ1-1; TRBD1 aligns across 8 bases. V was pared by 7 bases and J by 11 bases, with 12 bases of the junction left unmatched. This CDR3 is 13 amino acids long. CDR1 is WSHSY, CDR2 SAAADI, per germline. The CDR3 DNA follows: TGCGCCAGCACCCCGACTGGACAGGGTGGGGCTTTCTTT. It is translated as CASTPTGQGGAFF.

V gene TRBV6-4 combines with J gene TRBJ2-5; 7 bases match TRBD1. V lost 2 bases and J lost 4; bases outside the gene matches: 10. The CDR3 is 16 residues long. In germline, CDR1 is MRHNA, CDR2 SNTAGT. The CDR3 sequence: CASSDKGAGFGETQYF. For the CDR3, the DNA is TGTGCCAGCAGTGACAAGGGGGCAGGGTTCGGAGAGACCCAGTACTTC.

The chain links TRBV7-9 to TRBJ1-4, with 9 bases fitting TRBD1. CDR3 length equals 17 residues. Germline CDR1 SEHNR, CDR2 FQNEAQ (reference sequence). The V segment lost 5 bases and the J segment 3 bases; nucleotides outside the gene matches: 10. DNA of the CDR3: TGTGCCAGCAGCGGCCGGACAGGGACAGGGCCTAATGAAAAACTGTTTTTT. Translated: CASSGRTGTGPNEKLFF.

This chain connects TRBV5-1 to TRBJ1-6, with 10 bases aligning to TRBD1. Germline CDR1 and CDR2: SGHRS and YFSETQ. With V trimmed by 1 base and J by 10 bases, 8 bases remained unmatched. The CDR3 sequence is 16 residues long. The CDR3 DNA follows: TGCGCCAGCAGCTTGAGTAGGGACAGGGGCGGCTCACCCCTCCACTTT. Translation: CASSLSRDRGGSPLHF.

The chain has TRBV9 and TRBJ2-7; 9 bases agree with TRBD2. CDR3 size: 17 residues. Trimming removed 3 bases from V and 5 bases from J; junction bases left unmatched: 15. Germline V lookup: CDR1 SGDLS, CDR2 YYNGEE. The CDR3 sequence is CASSERGGGDLRDEQYF. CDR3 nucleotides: TGTGCCAGCAGCGAAAGAGGCGGGGGGGACCTTCGGGACGAGCAGTACTTC.

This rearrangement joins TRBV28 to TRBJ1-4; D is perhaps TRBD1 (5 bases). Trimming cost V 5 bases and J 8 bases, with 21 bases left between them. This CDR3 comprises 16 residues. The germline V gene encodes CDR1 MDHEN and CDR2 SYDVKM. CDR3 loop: CASSVSLRGGLEKLFF. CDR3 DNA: TGTGCCAGCAGTGTCTCGCTACGGGGGGGATTGGAAAAACTGTTTTTT.